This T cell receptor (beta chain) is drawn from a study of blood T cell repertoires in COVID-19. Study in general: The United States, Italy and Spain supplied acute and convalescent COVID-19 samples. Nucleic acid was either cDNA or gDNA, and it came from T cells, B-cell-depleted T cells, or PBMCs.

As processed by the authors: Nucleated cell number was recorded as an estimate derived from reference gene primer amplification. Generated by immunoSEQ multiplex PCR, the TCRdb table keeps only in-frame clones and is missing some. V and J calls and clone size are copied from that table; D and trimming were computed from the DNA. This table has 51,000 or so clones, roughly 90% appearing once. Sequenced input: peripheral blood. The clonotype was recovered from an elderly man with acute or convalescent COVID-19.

As DNA, the CDR3 is TGTGCCAGCTCACTTAACGGAGGGTCCTATGGCTACACCTTC. Encoded protein: CASSLNGGSYGYTF. The chain uses TRBV18 and TRBJ1-2; D is unresolved. The germline V and J ends were trimmed by 4 bases and 4 bases, with 13 bases remaining between them. This CDR3 region has 14 residues. The germline V gene has CDR1 KGHSH and CDR2 LQKENI.